This T cell receptor beta chain was identified during a study of CD8 T cells in ankylosing spondylitis. One entry per CDR3 protein, called by TCRdb with MiXCR from the 5' RACE reads. Here the sample spans about 200,000 distinct CDR3 sequences, around 13% being singletons. This CDR3 comprises 12 residues. CDR1 SEHNR and CDR2 FQNEAQ come from the germline V gene (reference sequence). V was shortened by 3 bases and J by 6 bases, with 5 bases between the two germline ends. Remarks on this clonotype: Antigen: not known.

The study's findings and limits: Reported data indicate significant enrichment of disease-linked clones within matched ankylosing spondylitis synovial fluid. There was a TCR beta motif, made of fewer than 10 highly homologous variants, that appeared characteristic of ankylosing spondylitis blood. Disease-linked clones bore a CD8+ phenotype and were relatively rare in peripheral blood. Earlier work had already found some motif variants in reactive arthritis synovial fluid and blood.

Sequencing input: blood, either unsorted or a sorted T cell fraction (not recorded which). The chain carries TRBV7-9 and TRBJ1-4; D is uncertain. This clonotype was obtained from a male donor with ankylosing spondylitis or in good health (not recorded which). The CDR3 DNA follows: TGTGCCAGCAGCTTTTCCGATGAAAAACTGTTTTTT. Translating gives CASSFSDEKLFF.